This T cell receptor beta chain was sequenced during a study of identical twins. Overall study results and limits: Weaker excess twin sharing was observed in beta out-of-frame sequences.

TCRdb itself ran the 5' RACE reads through MiXCR, one entry per CDR3 protein. Altogether more than 200,000 distinct CDR3 sequences are present, 9.4% being singletons, with the ten largest covering over 4.5%. V lost 4 bases, J lost 7 bases, and 20 bases lay in between. Per the germline V gene, CDR1 is DFQATT and CDR2 is SNEGSKA (reference sequence). The CDR3 is 14 residues long. On this clonotype: Its specificity is unknown.

This receptor was taken from a woman younger than 35 in good health. The chain carries TRBV20-1 and TRBJ2-7; D is perhaps TRBD1 (7 bases). The specimen sequenced was memory (CD45RO+) T cells sorted from blood. As DNA, the CDR3 is TGCAGTGCTAAGGAGGGGACAGCCCTCGGGGAGCAGTACTTC. Translating it yields CSAKEGTALGEQYF.